The 11 T cell receptor beta chains reported below all come from one sample, sequenced in a study of T cells in Graves' hyperthyroidism and ophthalmopathy. TCR beta CDR3 regions were amplified from RNA. With the HTBI primer set, the TCR CDR3 went through a first round of RT-PCR. One entry per CDR3 protein results from TCRdb running MiXCR on the multiplex PCR reads. This table has 550,000 to 850,000 distinct CDR3 sequences, 15% to 20% appearing once. The sample taken for sequencing was blood. The receptor source for this set is a woman between 45 and 65 years old with Graves' hyperthyroidism that later progressed to Graves' ophthalmopathy.

This clonotype was recorded many times. The chain has TRBV9 and TRBJ2-5; TRBD2 is a possible D gene (6 bases). CDR1 is SGDLS, CDR2 YYNGEE, per germline. This CDR3 is 15 amino acids long. Trimming pared 0 bases from V and 4 bases from J, leaving 13 bases between. The CDR3 DNA reads as TGTGCCAGCAGCGTAGACGCAGGGAGGACAGAGACCCAGTACTTC. Translation gives CASSVDAGRTETQYF.

This chain links TRBV15 with TRBJ2-5, with 7 positions matching TRBD1. Germline V gives CDR1 LNHNV, CDR2 YYDKDF (reference sequence). The CDR3 contains 15 residues. Trimming took 5 bases from V and 5 from J; bases not matched to a gene: 11. The DNA of the CDR3 is TGTGCCACCAGCCAACCTTTAACAGGGGTGGAGACCCAGTACTTC. Its protein is CATSQPLTGVETQYF.

In this sample, this clonotype turned up a few times. The chain has TRBV14 and TRBJ1-2, with D possibly matching TRBD1 (6 bases). In germline, CDR1 is SGHDN, CDR2 FVKESK. Trimming removed 7 bases at V and 5 bases at J, with 17 bases between. CDR3 length: 14 residues. CDR3 sequence: CASIYRVRGYGYTF. The CDR3 DNA reads as TGTGCCAGCATATACAGGGTCCGCGGGTATGGCTACACCTTC.

Ten or more counts support this clonotype. The CDR3 DNA sequence: TGTGCCAGCAGTGAAGCGCTGGAGAAATTGACCTACGAGCAGTACTTC. It specifies CASSEALEKLTYEQYF. The chain is built from TRBV2 and TRBJ2-7; D not resolved. CDR3 length: 16 residues. The germline gives CDR1 SNHLY, CDR2 FYNNEI. V gave up 0 bases and J gave up 2 bases, with 14 bases separating them.

Turning to this clonotype: Being one base from a much bigger clone, this may be a read error. CDR3 sequence reads: CASRWGTDSYEQYF. As DNA, the CDR3 is TGTGCCAGCAGGTGGGGGACGGACTCCTACGAGCAGTACTTC. The chain employs TRBV6-1 and TRBJ2-7; D is tentatively TRBD1 or TRBD2 (5 bases each). This CDR3 has 14 amino acids. Germline assignment: CDR1 MNHNS and CDR2 SASEGT. V was pared by 6 bases and J by 0 bases, with 12 bases between.

This clonotype was detected a few times. This chain joins TRBV6-1 and TRBJ2-6; tentatively, D is TRBD1 (6 bases). The V end was cut by 7 bases, the J end by 1 base, with 11 bases between. The CDR3 is made up of 15 amino acids. Germline CDR1 and CDR2: MNHNS and SASEGT. The CDR3 DNA reads TGTGCCAGCATGCCAGGGGATTCTGGGGCCAACGTCCTGACTTTC. This gives the protein CASMPGDSGANVLTF.

A single count supports this clonotype. The genes are TRBV13 and TRBJ2-1; 9 bases are shared with TRBD2. This CDR3 comprises 17 residues. V was pared by 2 bases and J by 8 bases, with 13 bases of the junction left unmatched. Germline V gene sequence: CDR1 PRHDT, CDR2 FYEKMQ (reference sequence). The CDR3 reads CASSLRLRGGGADEQFF. The DNA of the CDR3 is TGTGCCAGCAGCTTAAGACTTAGGGGCGGGGGGGCCGATGAGCAGTTCTTC. The variable domain in full, with the rest retrieved from reference TRBV13 and TRBJ2-1, is AAGVIQSPRHLIKEKRETATLKCYPIPRHDTVYWYQQGPGQDPQFLISFYEKMQSDKGSIPDRFSAQQFSDYHSELNMSSLELGDSALYFCASSLRLRGGGADEQFFGPGTRLTVL.

This clonotype was seen a few times. The chain has TRBV27 and TRBJ1-5; weak D call: TRBD1 (5 bases). V was cut by 6 bases and J by 2 bases, with 14 bases left in between. There are 15 residues in the CDR3. The germline CDR1 and CDR2 sequences are MNHEY and SMNVEV (reference sequence). CDR3 coding DNA: TGTGCCAGCAGCCCCCTCGGGGCGGGCAATCAGCCCCAGCATTTT. Translating gives CASSPLGAGNQPQHF.

In its sample, this clonotype was seen a few times. The rearrangement uses TRBV6-1 and TRBJ2-7, with 9 bases aligning to TRBD1. The V gene's germline CDR1 is MNHNS and CDR2 SASEGT. J lost 9 bases, V lost 7 bases, and 7 bases had no gene match. CDR3 length equals 12 residues. CDR3 residues: CASTRTGGGQYF. DNA for the CDR3: TGTGCCAGCACCAGAACAGGGGGCGGGCAGTACTTC.

This clonotype has just a few counts. V usage is TRBV9 and J usage is TRBJ1-1, with D unclear. The CDR3 consists of 16 residues. V gave up 0 bases and J gave up 3 bases, with 15 bases separating them. From germline, CDR1 is SGDLS and CDR2 YYNGEE. CDR3 amino acids: CASSVGAANRDTEAFF. Here the CDR3 DNA reads TGTGCCAGCAGCGTAGGGGCAGCCAACCGGGACACTGAAGCTTTCTTT. Full variable domain (outside the CDR3, taken from reference TRBV9 and TRBJ1-1): DSGVTQTPKHLITATGQRVTLRCSPRSGDLSVYWYQQSLDQGLQFLIQYYNGEERAKGNILERFSAQQFPDLHSELNLSSLELGDSALYFCASSVGAANRDTEAFFGQGTRLTVV.

This clonotype was observed many times. The chain links TRBV7-2 to TRBJ1-2; 11 nucleotides align to TRBD1. The J segment lost 6 bases and the V segment lost 3 bases, leaving 3 bases of the junction unmatched. Germline assignment: CDR1 SGHTA and CDR2 FQGNSA. CDR3 length equals 14 residues. The CDR3 region is CASSLEGQGDGYTF. CDR3 DNA sequence: TGTGCCAGCAGCTTGGAGGGACAGGGGGATGGCTACACCTTC. Drawing the rest from reference TRBV7-2 and TRBJ1-2, the complete variable domain is GAGVSQSPSNKVTEKGKDVELRCDPISGHTALYWYRQSLGQGLEFLIYFQGNSAPDKSGLPSDRFSAERTGGSVSTLTIQRTQQEDSAVYLCASSLEGQGDGYTFGSGTRLTVV.